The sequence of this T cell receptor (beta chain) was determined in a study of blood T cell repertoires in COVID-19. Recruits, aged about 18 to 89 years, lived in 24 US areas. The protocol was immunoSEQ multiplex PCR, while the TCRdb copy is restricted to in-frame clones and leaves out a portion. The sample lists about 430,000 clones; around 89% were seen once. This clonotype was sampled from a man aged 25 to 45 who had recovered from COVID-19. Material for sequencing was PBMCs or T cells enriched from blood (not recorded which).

CDR3 residues: CASSLGTAVYGYTF. In DNA form, the CDR3 reads TGTGCCAGCAGCCTCGGGACAGCCGTCTATGGCTACACCTTC. V and J are TRBV3-1 (or the pseudogene TRBV3-2) and TRBJ1-2; 7 nucleotides match TRBD1. The CDR3 loop spans 14 amino acids. Trimming removed 4 bases from V and 4 bases from J; junction bases left unmatched: 6. The germline CDR1 and CDR2 sequences are LGHDT and YNNKEL (reference sequence).